What follows are 16 T cell receptor beta chains derived from one specimen sequenced in a study of human T cells and chemical hapten exposure. Regarding time point: patch test 2, 6 weeks after DPC sensitization. Treatment specified: therapeutic diphenylcyclopropenone sensitization with weekly scalp DPC. TCRdb ran MiXCR on the RACE reads and lists one entry per CDR3 protein. Of tens of thousands of distinct CDR3 sequences in the sample, roughly 9.6% were seen once. The sequencing used whole blood, collected in connection with sensitization to the hapten diphenylcyclopropenone (DPC). The receptors originated from a man aged 40-49 years with alopecia areata. Some clones in this sample may be carry-over from other donors' samples.

The chain joins TRBV6-5 to TRBJ2-1; the match to TRBD2 covers 9 bases. CDR3 size: 17 residues. The trim removed 0 bases at V and 9 bases at J, leaving 12 bases unmatched. Germline V gene lookup returns CDR1 MNHEY and CDR2 SVGAGI. In DNA form, the CDR3 reads TGTGCCAGCAGTTACTCCCGCTCCGGGACTAGCTTCGGTGAGCAGTTCTTC. It codes for CASSYSRSGTSFGEQFF.

The V gene is TRBV2, the J gene TRBJ1-2; TRBD1 might be the D (5 bases). Germline values: CDR1 SNHLY, CDR2 FYNNEI. The CDR3 loop spans 13 amino acids. V was shortened by 8 bases and J by 4 bases, with 14 bases between the two germline ends. CDR3 in amino acids: CASGGEPGYGYTF. The CDR3 DNA reads as TGTGCCAGCGGGGGGGAACCCGGCTATGGCTACACCTTC.

This clonotype was picked up a small number of times. This chain joins TRBV7-3 and TRBJ2-1; 9 positions match TRBD1. The CDR3 runs 17 residues. Germline V CDR1 and CDR2: SGHTA, FQGTGA. Trimming cost V 1 base and J 9 bases; bases outside gene matches: 13. This chain's CDR3 is CASSLSRRDREEGEQFF. DNA of the CDR3: TGTGCCAGCAGCTTAAGCCGCCGGGACAGGGAAGAGGGTGAGCAGTTCTTC.

This clonotype was seen more than once but under ten times. This sequence joins TRBV6-2 or TRBV6-3 and TRBJ1-2, with D possibly matching TRBD1 (5 bases). This CDR3 is 16 amino acids long. Trimming shortened V by 4 bases and J by 2 bases, and 17 bases separated the two germline ends. CDR1 MNHEY and CDR2 SVGEGT come from the germline V gene. For the CDR3, the DNA is TGTGCCAGCAGTTTTCCAAGTGGGGGAGTCAACTATGGCTACACCTTC. It specifies CASSFPSGGVNYGYTF.

The chain is built from TRBV7-9 and TRBJ2-3, with TRBD2 matching over 8 bases. Germline V gene lookup returns CDR1 SEHNR and CDR2 FQNEAQ (reference sequence). The CDR3 is 14 residues long. After removal of 5 bases from V and 5 bases from J, the junction contained 6 bases not matched to a gene. The CDR3 protein is CASSQRELGDTQYF. Written as DNA, the CDR3 is TGTGCCAGCAGCCAGCGGGAGCTTGGAGATACGCAGTATTTT.

The chain recombines TRBV27 with TRBJ1-2; D is unclear. The V end was cut by 3 bases, the J end by 2 bases, with 7 bases between. The CDR3 is 13 residues long. CDR1 and CDR2 from the germline V gene are MNHEY and SMNVEV (reference sequence). CDR3 DNA: TGTGCCAGCAGTTTTAACAAGAACTATGGCTACACCTTC. This sequence encodes CASSFNKNYGYTF.

This clonotype has only a few counts. This rearrangement joins TRBV6-5 to TRBJ1-1; perhaps TRBD1 as D (5 bases). The CDR3 totals 15 residues. Trimming took 4 bases from V and 1 from J, leaving 13 bases between them. In germline, CDR1 is MNHEY, CDR2 SVGAGI. The CDR3 region has the DNA TGTGCCAGCAGTTTGCAGGGCCAAGGGAACACTGAAGCTTTCTTT. It encodes CASSLQGQGNTEAFF.

The V gene is TRBV6-2 or TRBV6-3, the J gene TRBJ2-7, with 12 nucleotides matching TRBD1. With 2 bases clipped from V and 6 bases from J, the junction kept 8 bases outside the gene matches. Looked up from germline, CDR1 is MNHEY and CDR2 is SVGEGT. This CDR3 region has 16 residues. CDR3 DNA: TGTGCCAGCAGTTACCCGGGACAGGGGGCGAATAGCGAGCAGTACGTC. Translating it yields CASSYPGQGANSEQYV.

The CDR3 nucleotides are TGTGCCAGCAGCTTAAGGCCTAGCGAGGTAGATACGCAGTATTTT. This translates into CASSLRPSEVDTQYF. V and J are TRBV7-3 and TRBJ2-3; weak D call: TRBD2 (6 bases). The germline V gene encodes CDR1 SGHTA and CDR2 FQGTGA. This CDR3 spans 15 amino acids. Deletions cut 1 base from V and 5 bases from J, with 13 bases between.

The chain uses TRBV5-1 and TRBJ2-1, with 15 positions matching TRBD2. This CDR3 is built from 16 residues. With V trimmed by 4 bases and J by 8 bases, 7 bases remained unmatched. Germline CDR1 and CDR2: SGHRS and YFSETQ. The CDR3 region has the DNA TGCGCCAGCAGCCCCGGACTAGCGGGAGGGCCTGATGAGCAGTTCTTC. It is translated as CASSPGLAGGPDEQFF.

This chain uses TRBV6-2 or TRBV6-3 with TRBJ2-7, with D uncertain. Germline values: CDR1 MNHEY, CDR2 SVGEGT. This CDR3 spans 15 amino acids. V shed 7 bases and J shed 3 bases, with 19 bases lying between them. The DNA of the CDR3 is TGTGCCAGCAACATGTGGGGTGCCGAGGACTACGAGCAGTACGTC. Amino acid sequence: CASNMWGAEDYEQYV.

V usage is TRBV11-2 and J usage is TRBJ2-5, with 8 bases identical to TRBD2. Looked up from germline, CDR1 is SGHAT and CDR2 is FQNNGV. V shed 1 base, J shed 5 bases, and the junction held 9 bases outside the gene matches. The CDR3 sequence is 16 residues long. The DNA for the CDR3 is TGTGCCAGCAGCTTAGTCCTCGCGGGAGGCCTTGAGACCCAGTACTTC. This encodes CASSLVLAGGLETQYF. Full variable domain (outside the CDR3, taken from reference TRBV11-2 and TRBJ2-5): EAGVAQSPRYKIIEKRQSVAFWCNPISGHATLYWYQQILGQGPKLLIQFQNNGVVDDSQLPKDRFSAERLKGVDSTLKIQPAKLEDSAVYLCASSLVLAGGLETQYFGPGTRLLVL.

V and J are TRBV9 and TRBJ2-3; no clear D. The V end was cut by 0 bases, the J end by 0 bases, with 5 bases between. Germline V gene sequence: CDR1 SGDLS, CDR2 YYNGEE. The CDR3 length is 14 residues. CDR3 sequence (DNA): TGTGCCAGCAGCGTAGCTCAGAGCACAGATACGCAGTATTTT. It is translated as CASSVAQSTDTQYF.

This clonotype was detected ten times or more. The chain uses TRBV6-2 or TRBV6-3 and TRBJ1-1; no definite D call. Germline-derived CDR1 and CDR2 are MNHEY and SVGEGT. The CDR3 is 12 residues long. Between the trimmed V and J ends, which lost 7 bases and 7 bases, there was a span of 13 bases. The CDR3: CASINPQDEAFF. In DNA, the CDR3 is TGTGCCAGCATCAACCCGCAGGATGAAGCTTTCTTT.

A few counts support this clonotype. The chain couples TRBV7-2 to TRBJ2-4; 10 bases are shared with TRBD2. J gave up 1 base and V 0 bases, and 0 bases lay outside the gene matches. The CDR3 has 16 amino acids. Germline values: CDR1 SGHTA, CDR2 FQGNSA. For the CDR3, the DNA is TGTGCCAGCAGCTTAGCTAGCGGGAGGGCCAAAAACATTCAGTACTTC. Protein product: CASSLASGRAKNIQYF.

This clonotype appeared many times. J is TRBJ2-3 and V is TRBV18, with D perhaps TRBD1 or TRBD2 (5 bases each). Trimming took 3 bases from V and 4 from J, leaving 14 bases between them. The length of the CDR3 is 15 residues. Germline assignment: CDR1 KGHSH and CDR2 LQKENI. The CDR3 DNA sequence: TGTGCCAGCTCACCCCTAGGGCAGGGAGCAGATACGCAGTATTTT. It codes for CASSPLGQGADTQYF.